This TCR beta chain was recovered during a study of cytomegalovirus exposure and HLA in healthy donors. Across the study: As an earlier analysis found, about 200 million T cells yielded some 120 million unique TCR beta sequences.

The PCR ran on 60 Vbeta and 13 Jbeta primers. Generated by immunoSEQ multiplex PCR, the TCRdb table keeps only in-frame clones and is missing some. Of about 140,000 clones in the sample, approximately 84% were seen once. Whole-study results and caveats: CMV serostatus stood as the only immune exposure information on hand.

Comment on this clone: Its antigen is undetermined.

CDR1 is LGHNA and CDR2 is YSLEER in the germline V gene. CDR3 length equals 17 residues. Between the trimmed V and J ends, which lost 0 bases and 5 bases, there was a span of 17 bases. This clonotype was sampled from a woman aged 40 to 50 in good health and CMV-seronegative. The gene calls are TRBV4-3 and TRBJ2-1; tentatively, D is TRBD2 (6 bases). The specimen sequenced was PBMCs. The CDR3 region is CASSQDEGRGGNNEQFF. Here the CDR3 DNA reads TGCGCCAGCAGCCAAGATGAGGGACGGGGAGGTAACAATGAGCAGTTCTTC.